The 25 T cell receptor beta chains below come from one sample, sequenced in a study of T-cell reconstitution after alpha-beta-depleted transplantation in children. TCRbeta library preparation incorporated unique molecular identifiers. TCRdb re-called the PCR reads with MiXCR, one entry per CDR3 protein. The sample has tens of thousands of distinct CDR3 sequences; roughly 4.9% are singletons. Sequenced material: PBMCs, mostly from graft donor cells, taken 180 days after TCRalphabeta/CD19-depleted stem cell transplant. These receptors originate from a boy younger than two who had a stem cell transplant for acute myeloid leukemia, so the T cells may come from the graft donor.

This clonotype was seen at least ten times. CDR3 loop: CASSQVGQSGFSPLHF. CDR3 DNA: TGCGCCAGCAGCCAAGTAGGACAGAGTGGATTTTCACCCCTCCACTTT. This sequence joins TRBV4-3 and TRBJ1-6, with D possibly matching TRBD1 (6 bases). Per germline, CDR1 LGHNA and CDR2 YSLEER. The V and J ends lost 1 base and 9 bases respectively, with 16 bases between them. CDR3 length: 16 residues.

There are many counts of this clonotype. This chain connects TRBV5-5 to TRBJ2-2; D is ambiguous. This CDR3 is 14 amino acids long. In germline, CDR1 is SGHKS, CDR2 YYEKEE (reference sequence). V lost 0 bases to trimming and J lost 5 bases, with 8 bases between them. The CDR3 sequence: CASSLGPATGELFF. As DNA, the CDR3 is TGTGCCAGCAGCTTGGGCCCGGCGACCGGGGAGCTGTTTTTT.

The sample holds many counts of this clonotype. This chain uses TRBV5-1 with TRBJ2-5; 8 bases are shared with TRBD1. The V and J ends lost 0 bases and 4 bases, in that order; junction bases with no gene match: 5. Per germline, CDR1 SGHRS and CDR2 YFSETQ. The CDR3 is 15 residues long. The CDR3 loop reads CASSLDGRGLETQYF. Written as DNA, the CDR3 is TGCGCCAGCAGCTTGGATGGCAGGGGGCTAGAGACCCAGTACTTC.

This clonotype was observed at least ten times. The J gene is TRBJ2-3, the V gene TRBV7-2, with D possibly matching TRBD2 (5 bases). The germline gives CDR1 SGHTA, CDR2 FQGNSA. The V gene lost 5 bases and the J gene lost 0 bases, with 12 bases spanning the gap. The CDR3 is made up of 15 amino acids. CDR3 in DNA: TGTGCCAGCAGCCAGTTGACGGGGAGCACAGATACGCAGTATTTT. It encodes CASSQLTGSTDTQYF.

This sequence joins TRBV4-2 and TRBJ2-2, with a possible D match to TRBD2 (6 bases). The germline V and J ends were trimmed by 1 base and 4 bases, with 10 bases remaining between them. CDR1 is LGHNA, CDR2 YNFKEQ, per germline. The CDR3 runs to 15 residues. This CDR3 reads CASSQGRGGTGELFF. DNA of the CDR3: TGTGCCAGCAGCCAAGGGAGGGGTGGCACCGGGGAGCTGTTTTTT.

This clonotype was detected ten times or more. The chain couples TRBV6-5 to TRBJ2-3; D may be TRBD1 (5 bases). Between the trimmed V and J ends, which lost 6 bases and 4 bases, there was a span of 8 bases. There are 12 residues in the CDR3. Germline lookup yields CDR1 MNHEY and CDR2 SVGAGI. This CDR3 is CASRAGSDTQYF. CDR3 DNA sequence: TGTGCCAGCAGGGCAGGGTCAGATACGCAGTATTTT.

V and J are TRBV7-9 and TRBJ2-1, with 8 bases identical to TRBD1. CDR1 and CDR2 (germline): SEHNR, FQNEAQ (reference sequence). CDR3 length: 16 amino acids. The trim removed 1 base at V and 3 bases at J, leaving 5 bases unmatched. CDR3 sequence: CASSLDAGGDYNEQFF. CDR3 DNA sequence: TGTGCCAGCAGCTTAGACGCAGGGGGCGACTACAATGAGCAGTTCTTC.

CDR3 residues: CASSLGGPMNTEAFF. CDR3 sequence (DNA): TGCGCCAGCAGCTTGGGGGGCCCCATGAACACTGAAGCTTTCTTT. This chain uses TRBV5-1 with TRBJ1-1, with D maybe TRBD1 (5 bases). Germline assignment: CDR1 SGHRS and CDR2 YFSETQ. CDR3 length: 15 residues. Trimming left V 0 bases short and J 0 bases short, with 9 bases between.

This clonotype came up a few times. The chain employs TRBV7-9 and TRBJ2-3; D could derive from TRBD1 or TRBD2 (5 bases each). The CDR3 consists of 14 residues. Per germline, CDR1 SEHNR and CDR2 FQNEAQ (reference sequence). V was trimmed by 4 bases and J by 5 bases, leaving 13 bases between them. In DNA form, the CDR3 reads TGTGCCAGCAGCTCCGGTCTGGGGGAAGATACGCAGTATTTT. This gives the protein CASSSGLGEDTQYF.

This clonotype has a count of ten or more. V is TRBV15 and J is TRBJ1-5; D call uncertain. The CDR3 loop spans 13 amino acids. V was shortened by 3 bases and J by 0 bases, with 3 bases between the two germline ends. Per germline, CDR1 LNHNV and CDR2 YYDKDF (reference sequence). The CDR3 is CATSRASNQPQHF. Here the CDR3 DNA reads TGTGCCACCAGCAGGGCTAGCAATCAGCCCCAGCATTTT.

In its sample, this clonotype was seen many times. The rearrangement joins TRBV7-6 to TRBJ2-1; D may correspond to TRBD1 or TRBD2 (5 bases each). Trimming shortened V by 1 base and J by 7 bases, and 14 bases separated the two germline ends. Germline values: CDR1 SGHVS, CDR2 FNYEAQ. The CDR3 loop spans 15 amino acids. The CDR3 DNA sequence: TGTGCCAGCAGCTTAGAGGGACGCACTTCAAATGAGCAGTTCTTC. Residues: CASSLEGRTSNEQFF.

This clonotype was detected ten times or more. This sequence joins TRBV12-3 or TRBV12-4 and TRBJ2-5, with D possibly TRBD2 on 6 matching bases. V was trimmed by 3 bases and J by 3 bases, leaving 11 bases between them. The CDR3 sequence is 14 residues long. In DNA form, the CDR3 reads TGTGCCAGCAGTTTGGGACGCGGGGAAGAGACCCAGTACTTC. It yields the protein CASSLGRGEETQYF.

This clonotype was recorded many times. The chain recombines TRBV10-3 with TRBJ2-3; D is undetermined. The CDR3 is made up of 16 amino acids. Germline CDR1 and CDR2: ENHRY and SYGVKD. Trimming removed 4 bases at V and 0 bases at J, with 14 bases between. The CDR3 region is CAISGVGSKSTDTQYF. CDR3 bases: TGTGCCATCAGTGGGGTAGGATCGAAAAGCACAGATACGCAGTATTTT.

This clonotype was counted at least ten times. This chain connects TRBV5-1 to TRBJ2-5; 12 bases fit TRBD2. The V and J ends lost 0 bases and 2 bases, in that order; junction bases with no gene match: 5. The length of the CDR3 is 17 residues. Per germline, CDR1 SGHRS and CDR2 YFSETQ. The DNA of the CDR3 is TGCGCCAGCAGCTTGGCTAGCGGGGGGGCCTCACAAGAGACCCAGTACTTC. The encoded protein is CASSLASGGASQETQYF.

This clonotype was counted ten times or more. The V call is TRBV5-1, the J call TRBJ2-1, with 8 bases that match TRBD1. The CDR3 runs 13 residues. V was clipped by 4 bases and J by 7 bases; unmatched bases: 4. The V gene's germline CDR1 is SGHRS and CDR2 YFSETQ. DNA for the CDR3: TGCGCCAGCAGCATTTGGGACAGGAATGAGCAGTTCTTC. This encodes CASSIWDRNEQFF.

This clonotype occurred many times. The chain has TRBV7-6 and TRBJ2-5; 14 nucleotides align to TRBD2. J gave up 1 base and V 2 bases, and 12 bases lay outside the gene matches. This CDR3 spans 20 amino acids. Germline assignment: CDR1 SGHVS and CDR2 FNYEAQ. The CDR3 nucleotides read TGTGCCAGCAGCTTACGGGTTAGGACTAGCGGGGGGCCCCCCCAAGAGACCCAGTACTTC. Translating it yields CASSLRVRTSGGPPQETQYF. Full variable domain (missing parts from reference TRBV7-6 and TRBJ2-5): GAGVSQSPRYKVTKRGQDVALRCDPISGHVSLYWYRQALGQGPEFLTYFNYEAQQDKSGLPNDRFSAERPEGSISTLTIQRTEQRDSAMYRCASSLRVRTSGGPPQETQYFGPGTRLLVL.

Ten or more counts support this clonotype. This chain joins TRBV5-1 and TRBJ1-1; no firm D call. V lost 4 bases and J 3 bases, leaving 19 bases between the germline ends. The germline V gene encodes CDR1 SGHRS and CDR2 YFSETQ. CDR3 size: 16 residues. DNA for the CDR3: TGCGCCAGCAGCACCCGGCCTACTCTTTTGGACACTGAAGCTTTCTTT. It specifies CASSTRPTLLDTEAFF.

This clonotype was seen repeatedly, ten times or more. The chain has TRBV24-1 and TRBJ2-5; no clear D. Deletions cut 5 bases from V and 5 bases from J, with 8 bases between. The CDR3 is 12 residues long. In germline, CDR1 is KGHDR, CDR2 SFDVKD. CDR3 nucleotides: TGTGCCACCAGTGCCGGGTCGGAGACCCAGTACTTC. Its translation is CATSAGSETQYF.

Ten or more counts support this clonotype. The V and J genes are TRBV20-1 and TRBJ1-1; 9 positions agree with TRBD1. The CDR3 spans 13 residues. CDR1 and CDR2 (germline): DFQATT, SNEGSKA (reference sequence). Unmatched junction bases numbered 3, after V lost 6 bases and J lost 1 base. CDR3 residues: CSAPGQGNTEAFF. CDR3 bases: TGCAGTGCCCCGGGACAGGGGAACACTGAAGCTTTCTTT.

This clonotype was observed a handful of times. The chain has TRBV4-3 and TRBJ1-3; D unresolved. Between the trimmed V and J ends, which lost 0 bases and 0 bases, there was a span of 6 bases. The length of the CDR3 is 15 residues. The germline CDR1 and CDR2 sequences are LGHNA and YSLEER. DNA of the CDR3: TGCGCCAGCAGCCAAGATCCCCACTCTGGAAACACCATATATTTT. Protein sequence: CASSQDPHSGNTIYF.

This clonotype was seen at least ten times. The genes are TRBV12-3 or TRBV12-4 and TRBJ2-2, with D uncertain. Trimming took 7 bases from V and 0 from J, leaving 6 bases between them. The CDR3 sequence is 13 residues long. The CDR3 loop is CASNGANTGELFF. CDR3 nucleotides: TGTGCCAGCAATGGGGCGAACACCGGGGAGCTGTTTTTT.

The V and J genes are TRBV11-2 and TRBJ2-3, with a possible D match to TRBD2 (7 bases). The CDR3 consists of 17 residues. Looked up from germline, CDR1 is SGHAT and CDR2 is FQNNGV. Trimming removed 0 bases from V and 4 bases from J, with 17 bases in between. This chain's CDR3 is CASSLEWGGGPPDTQYF. CDR3 DNA: TGTGCCAGCAGCTTAGAGTGGGGGGGGGGCCCGCCAGATACGCAGTATTTT.

This clonotype was counted ten times or more. This chain links TRBV20-1 with TRBJ2-5; unclear D gene. The germline V gene has CDR1 DFQATT and CDR2 SNEGSKA (reference sequence). Between the trimmed V and J ends, which lost 3 bases and 0 bases, there was a span of 11 bases. CDR3 size: 14 residues. Here the CDR3 DNA reads TGCAGTGCTAGGCTCTCAGAGTACCAAGAGACCCAGTACTTC. Translation gives CSARLSEYQETQYF.

Comment on this clonotype: A read error may explain this, as a much larger clone is one base away. The chain uses TRBV12-3 or TRBV12-4 and TRBJ1-6; tentative D call: TRBD1 (5 bases). Deletions cut 1 base from V and 5 bases from J, with 18 bases between. The CDR3 has 18 residues. The CDR3 DNA follows: TGTGCCAGCAGTTTAGGGGACGTCAGGGTTAGGGATAATTCACCCCTCCACTTT. The encoded protein is CASSLGDVRVRDNSPLHF.

This clonotype was detected many times. The chain is built from TRBV20-1 and TRBJ2-7; TRBD2 matches at 13 bases. CDR1 and CDR2 from the germline V gene are DFQATT and SNEGSKA (reference sequence). Trimming cost V 5 bases and J 5 bases; bases outside gene matches: 3. The CDR3 is 13 residues long. DNA for the CDR3: TGCAGTGCTTGGGGGACTAGCGGGGACGAGCAGTACGTC. Protein: CSAWGTSGDEQYV.